A selection of T cell receptor beta chains follows, all from one sample in a study of long-term antiretroviral therapy in people with HIV. Clones were sequenced by immunoSEQ multiplex PCR, and TCRdb holds only the in-frame ones, with some missing. The data hold fewer than 40,000 clones, with about 90% observed a single time. Sample: unsorted PBMCs, taken 1.2 years after starting antiretroviral therapy. The receptors come from a woman aged 50 to 60 with HIV. Both conserved end residues are part of each CDR3. Fields, in order: J gene, D gene, clone size, V gene, CDR3 protein, CDR3 DNA. D genes are given only for firm matches. Clone size, where shown, is once, few, many, or a class for clones that have expanded.

TRBJ2-2 | TRBD2 | - | TRBV5-6 | CASSLGGGNTGELFF | TGTGCCAGCAGCTTGGGCGGGGGGAACACCGGGGAGCTGTTTTTT
TRBJ1-1 | - | - | TRBV4-3 | CASSQNKNTEAFF | TGCGCCAGCAGCCAGAACAAGAACACTGAAGCTTTCTTT
TRBJ2-7 | - | - | TRBV4-3 | CASSQRTMVRGNEQYF | TGCGCCAGCAGCCAACGCACCATGGTACGGGGAAACGAGCAGTACTTC
TRBJ1-2 | - | - | TRBV5-1 | CASSLSVPGVGGYTF | TGCGCCAGCAGCTTGAGTGTCCCGGGGGTGGGCGGCTACACCTTC
TRBJ2-1 | - | - | TRBV2 | CASSEGPFQQFF | TGTGCCAGCAGTGAGGGGCCGTTTCAGCAGTTCTTC
TRBJ1-2 | - | few | TRBV19 | CASSIDRQGYYGYTF | TGTGCCAGTAGTATAGATCGGCAGGGATACTATGGCTACACCTTC
TRBJ2-7 | TRBD2 | - | TRBV9 | CASSAGGLAGTYEQYF | TGTGCCAGCAGCGCGGGCGGACTAGCGGGGACCTACGAGCAGTACTTC
TRBJ2-1 | - | - | TRBV18 | CASSLLAGGGEQFF | TGTGCCAGCTCACTTCTGGCCGGGGGAGGTGAGCAGTTCTTC
TRBJ2-2 | TRBD1 | once | TRBV2 | CASSEIGTGDTGELFF | TGTGCCAGCAGTGAAATCGGTACAGGGGACACCGGGGAGCTGTTTTTT
TRBJ1-5 | TRBD1 | few | TRBV6-1 | CASTTGSSNQPQHF | TGTGCCAGCACGACAGGGAGCAGCAATCAGCCCCAGCATTTT
TRBJ1-3 | - | - | TRBV5-4 | CASSLEERSSGNTIYF | TGTGCCAGCAGCTTGGAGGAGAGAAGCTCTGGAAACACCATATATTTT
TRBJ1-5 | TRBD1 | - | TRBV6-1 | CASSRQGLGNQPQHF | TGTGCCAGCAGCCGACAGGGGTTGGGCAATCAGCCCCAGCATTTT
TRBJ1-1 | TRBD1 | - | TRBV5-5 | CASSSRPGGFDFMNTEAFF | TGTGCCAGCAGCTCGCGGCCAGGGGGCTTTGATTTTATGAACACTGAAGCTTTCTTT
TRBJ2-7 | TRBD1 | - | TRBV5-6 | CASSLGGTGSYEQYF | TGTGCCAGCAGCTTGGGCGGGACAGGGTCCTACGAGCAGTACTTC
TRBJ2-3 | - | - | TRBV7-2 | CASSAFRARGTDTQYF | TGTGCCAGCAGCGCATTCAGGGCGCGTGGGACAGATACGCAGTATTTT
TRBJ1-1 | - | - | TRBV11-3 | CASSLGRGSDTEAFF | TGTGCCAGCAGCTTAGGAAGGGGCTCGGACACTGAAGCTTTCTTT
TRBJ1-2 | TRBD1 | - | TRBV4-2 | CASSQTGTGQGVSGYTF | TGTGCCAGCAGCCAGACCGGTACGGGACAGGGGGTTAGTGGCTACACCTTC
TRBJ2-3 | - | - | TRBV5-1 | CASSLELPSTDTQYF | TGCGCCAGCAGCCTCGAACTCCCGAGCACAGATACGCAGTATTTT
TRBJ1-1 | - | - | TRBV7-9 | CASSSSGSSTEAFF | TGTGCCAGCAGCAGTTCAGGGTCCTCCACTGAAGCTTTCTTT
TRBJ2-3 | - | - | TRBV4-2 | CASSHREWGTDTQYF | TGTGCCAGCAGCCACCGGGAATGGGGGACAGATACGCAGTATTTT
TRBJ2-1 | TRBD2 | - | TRBV18 | CASSPGRDYYEQFF | TGTGCCAGCTCACCGGGCCGGGACTACTATGAGCAGTTCTTC
TRBJ2-3 | TRBD2 | - | TRBV4-1 | CASSQVPRGGGLADTQYF | TGCGCCAGCAGCCAGGTACCCCGTGGGGGGGGGTTGGCAGATACGCAGTATTTT
TRBJ1-1 | TRBD1 | few | TRBV4-1 | CASSFPGRTGVNTEAFF | TGCGCCAGCAGCTTCCCCGGTAGGACAGGAGTGAACACTGAAGCTTTCTTT
TRBJ1-3 | - | few | TRBV5-6 | CASSLRGHVAGNTIYF | TGTGCCAGCAGCTTGCGGGGGCACGTAGCCGGAAACACCATATATTTT
TRBJ1-5 | - | - | TRBV30 | CACGGSNQPQHF | TGTGCCTGCGGCGGCTCCAATCAGCCCCAGCATTTT
TRBJ2-6 | - | - | TRBV7-9 | CASSLGRGREANVLTF | TGTGCCAGCAGCTTGGGGAGAGGCCGCGAGGCCAACGTCCTGACTTTC
TRBJ2-5 | TRBD1 | - | TRBV5-4 | CASSPPGTGAQETQYF | TGTGCCAGCAGCCCCCCCGGGACAGGGGCCCAAGAGACCCAGTACTTC
TRBJ2-5 | TRBD1 | - | TRBV2 | CASSAGTGRETQYF | TGTGCCAGCAGTGCCGGGACAGGGAGAGAGACCCAGTACTTC
TRBJ2-1 | TRBD1 | once | TRBV18 | CASLEDRGDYNEQFF | TGTGCCAGCTTAGAAGACAGGGGCGATTACAATGAGCAGTTCTTC
TRBJ2-5 | - | - | TRBV11-2 | CASSLGARVGQETQYF | TGTGCCAGCAGCTTAGGTGCCAGGGTTGGCCAAGAGACCCAGTACTTC
TRBJ1-1 | - | few | TRBV15 | CATRETVMNTEAFF | TGTGCCACCAGGGAGACGGTTATGAACACTGAAGCTTTCTTT
TRBJ2-5 | TRBD1 | - | TRBV5-8 | CASSLWDRGETQYF | TGTGCCAGCAGCTTGTGGGACAGGGGAGAGACCCAGTACTTC
TRBJ2-1 | - | - | TRBV11-3 | CASSLNRASYNEQFF | TGTGCCAGCAGCTTGAACAGGGCCTCCTACAATGAGCAGTTCTTC
TRBJ1-2 | - | - | TRBV30 | CAWANGRANYGYTF | TGTGCCTGGGCGAACGGGAGGGCTAACTATGGCTACACCTTC
TRBJ2-2 | TRBD2 | - | TRBV5-1 | CASSAFGTSGGAGELFF | TGCGCCAGCAGCGCCTTCGGGACTAGCGGGGGGGCCGGGGAGCTGTTTTTT
TRBJ2-7 | TRBD2 | few | TRBV19 | CASSLAGGSSYEQYF | TGTGCCAGTAGCTTAGCGGGGGGAAGCTCCTACGAGCAGTACTTC
TRBJ1-1 | TRBD1 | - | TRBV10-3 | CATDREPNTEAFF | TGTGCCACCGACAGGGAACCGAACACTGAAGCTTTCTTT
TRBJ1-1 | - | - | TRBV5-1 | CASSLEVRGAGTEAFF | TGCGCCAGCAGCTTGGAGGTCAGGGGCGCGGGGACTGAAGCTTTCTTT
TRBJ2-7 | - | - | TRBV18 | CASSPGLLSEQYF | TGTGCCAGCTCACCCGGTCTCCTATCCGAGCAGTACTTC
TRBJ1-1 | TRBD1 | - | TRBV19 | CASSIGLQGDTEAFF | TGTGCCAGTAGTATAGGCCTACAGGGGGACACTGAAGCTTTCTTT
TRBJ2-3 | TRBD2 | - | TRBV7-3 | CASSPRTSGGMDTQYF | TGTGCCAGCAGCCCGAGGACTAGCGGGGGGATGGATACGCAGTATTTT
TRBJ1-4 | TRBD1 | - | TRBV5-1 | CASSSISIGTAVEKLFF | TGCGCCAGCAGTTCTATTTCTATTGGGACAGCTGTTGAAAAACTGTTTTTT
TRBJ2-6 | - | - | TRBV2 | CASSLTRTGANVLTF | TGTGCCAGCAGTCTGACTAGGACTGGGGCCAACGTCCTGACTTTC
TRBJ2-1 | - | - | TRBV7-6 | CASSLTEANEQFF | TGTGCCAGCAGCTTAACCGAGGCGAATGAGCAGTTCTTC
TRBJ2-7 | - | - | TRBV11-3 | CASSSGGQHEQYF | TGTGCCAGCAGCTCCGGGGGGCAGCACGAGCAGTACTTC
TRBJ2-1 | - | once | TRBV5-5 | CASSLGPDNEQFF | TGTGCCAGCAGCTTGGGTCCCGACAATGAGCAGTTCTTC
TRBJ2-7 | TRBD1 | once | TRBV18 | CASTPGQGSEQYF | TGTGCCAGCACGCCGGGACAGGGGAGCGAGCAGTACTTC
TRBJ2-1 | - | - | TRBV2 | CASAVDLASNEQFF | TGTGCCAGCGCCGTCGACCTAGCATCCAATGAGCAGTTCTTC
TRBJ2-7 | TRBD1 | - | TRBV7-2 | CASRVGTGPYEQYF | TGTGCCAGCAGAGTCGGGACAGGGCCTTATGAGCAGTACTTC
TRBJ1-5 | TRBD1 | - | TRBV7-9 | CASSAAGDRVRQPQHF | TGTGCCAGCAGCGCTGCCGGAGACAGGGTTCGTCAGCCCCAGCATTTT
TRBJ1-1 | TRBD1 | - | TRBV30 | CAWRTGEVHEAFF | TGTGCCTGGAGAACAGGGGAGGTTCATGAAGCTTTCTTT